One and the same sample provided the 21 T cell receptor beta chains below, sequenced in a study of control samples from healthy donors and cancer patients. The data were produced by immunoSEQ multiplex PCR, yet TCRdb's version contains in-frame clones alone and is incomplete. The data contain around 110,000 clones, 80% to 90% of them singletons. The specimen sequenced was PBMCs. These receptors were collected from a woman aged 50 to 60 with colorectal cancer.

The chain combines TRBV15 with TRBJ1-2, with D possibly being TRBD1 (6 bases). V lost 8 bases and J 5 bases, leaving 21 bases between the germline ends. This CDR3 is 15 amino acids long. Germline V gene lookup returns CDR1 LNHNV and CDR2 YYDKDF (reference sequence). CDR3 nucleotide sequence: TGTGCCACCTCCGCCAGGGGCATATCGGTATATGGCTACACCTTC. Translation gives CATSARGISVYGYTF.

The V gene is TRBV19, the J gene TRBJ1-3; no clear D. Germline V gene lookup returns CDR1 LNHDA and CDR2 SQIVND (reference sequence). Trimming removed 3 bases at V and 2 bases at J, with 11 bases between. This CDR3 has 15 amino acids. In DNA, the CDR3 is TGTGCCAGTAGTATTCGGCGAGGCGCTGGAAACACCATATATTTT. This gives the protein CASSIRRGAGNTIYF. Based on the CDR3 plus reference TRBV19 and TRBJ1-3, the full variable domain is DGGITQSPKYLFRKEGQNVTLSCEQNLNHDAMYWYRQDPGQGLRLIYYSQIVNDFQKGDIAEGYSVSREKKESFPLTVTSAQKNPTAFYLCASSIRRGAGNTIYFGEGSWLTVV.

This chain links TRBV9 with TRBJ2-2, with D possibly matching TRBD1 (6 bases). V was pared by 3 bases and J by 8 bases, with 20 bases between. Germline CDR1 SGDLS, CDR2 YYNGEE. This CDR3 region has 16 residues. CDR3 DNA: TGTGCCAGCAGCGCAATCAGGGGTACACGAGTGGGGGAGCTGTTTTTT. It yields the protein CASSAIRGTRVGELFF. Full variable domain (missing parts from reference TRBV9 and TRBJ2-2): DSGVTQTPKHLITATGQRVTLRCSPRSGDLSVYWYQQSLDQGLQFLIQYYNGEERAKGNILERFSAQQFPDLHSELNLSSLELGDSALYFCASSAIRGTRVGELFFGEGSRLTVL.

This rearrangement joins TRBV18 to TRBJ1-2, with D possibly being TRBD1 (5 bases). Germline-derived CDR1 and CDR2 are KGHSH and LQKENI. This CDR3 region has 13 residues. V lost 3 bases and J 3 bases, leaving 8 bases between the germline ends. The CDR3 DNA follows: TGTGCCAGCTCACCCCGGGACGACTATGGCTACACCTTC. Translation: CASSPRDDYGYTF.

This clone was seen more than once but under ten times. The J gene is TRBJ2-7, the V gene TRBV19, with D maybe TRBD2 (6 bases). CDR1 LNHDA and CDR2 SQIVND come from the germline V gene (reference sequence). CDR3 length equals 13 residues. V dropped 1 base and J dropped 6 bases, with 10 bases sitting between them. CDR3 sequence (DNA): TGTGCCAGTAGTATAGTAGCGGCCGGCGAGCAGTACTTC. Encoded protein: CASSIVAAGEQYF.

This chain links TRBV2 with TRBJ1-6; 7 bases match TRBD1. This CDR3 contains 14 residues. The junction had 10 bases not matched to a gene; V was cut back by 9 bases and J by 8 bases. CDR1 and CDR2 (germline): SNHLY, FYNNEI. The CDR3 loop is CASRTGTAYSPLHF. Here the CDR3 DNA reads TGTGCCAGTCGGACCGGGACAGCATATTCACCCCTCCACTTT.

This chain connects TRBV24-1 to TRBJ2-1; TRBD2 is a possible D gene (6 bases). The CDR3 has 15 residues. Germline V lookup: CDR1 KGHDR, CDR2 SFDVKD. The V end lost 7 bases, the J end lost 2 bases, and 14 bases lay between the germline ends. The CDR3 spells CATSDPGRTYNEQFF. In DNA, the CDR3 is TGTGCCACCAGCGACCCAGGGAGGACCTACAATGAGCAGTTCTTC.

This clone has only a few counts. This chain uses TRBV9 with TRBJ2-6, with 8 bases fitting TRBD1. The CDR3 extends over 16 amino acids. V was pared by 5 bases and J by 3 bases, with 7 bases of the junction left unmatched. The germline CDR1 and CDR2 sequences are SGDLS and YYNGEE. In nucleotides, the CDR3 is TGTGCCAGCAGGGGCCAGGGGGCGCTTGGGGCCAACGTCCTGACTTTC. Translated, it gives CASRGQGALGANVLTF.

The sample holds one count of this clone. The chain is built from TRBV28 and TRBJ2-3; D perhaps matches TRBD2 (6 bases). Trimming removed 6 bases at V and 1 base at J, with 26 bases between. From germline, CDR1 is MDHEN and CDR2 SYDVKM. CDR3 size: 19 residues. The CDR3 protein is CASSAPSSSSAGGTDTQYF. The CDR3 region has the DNA TGTGCCAGCAGCGCTCCGTCCAGCTCTAGCGCCGGGGGCACAGATACGCAGTATTTT.

DNA for the CDR3: TGCGCCAGCAGCCATCTTTGGAGGGCCGGGGAGACCCAGTACTTC. This gives the protein CASSHLWRAGETQYF. The gene calls are TRBV4-1 and TRBJ2-5, with D possibly matching TRBD2 (6 bases). The germline V and J ends were trimmed by 3 bases and 5 bases, with 16 bases remaining between them. The germline gives CDR1 MGHRA, CDR2 YSYEKL. The CDR3 sequence is 15 residues long.

The rearrangement joins TRBV11-2 to TRBJ1-5; 7 nucleotides align to TRBD1. V lost 1 base, J lost 5 bases, and 8 bases stayed unmatched. The CDR3 extends over 16 amino acids. Germline CDR1 SGHAT, CDR2 FQNNGV. This CDR3 reads CASSLGAGGEYQPQHF. CDR3 nucleotide sequence: TGTGCCAGCAGCTTAGGTGCAGGGGGAGAGTATCAGCCCCAGCATTTT.

This chain connects TRBV27 to TRBJ2-1; 9 bases align to TRBD2. This CDR3 comprises 17 residues. V shed 6 bases and J 6 bases; nucleotides not matched to a gene: 15. CDR1 is MNHEY, CDR2 SMNVEV, per germline (reference sequence). The CDR3 here is CASRANIAGEYGNEQFF. The CDR3 bases are TGTGCCAGCAGGGCCAATATAGCGGGAGAATATGGCAATGAGCAGTTCTTC.

This chain links TRBV19 with TRBJ1-4; 7 bases agree with TRBD1. The CDR3 is 15 amino acids. After removal of 5 bases from V and 1 base from J, the junction contained 4 bases not matched to a gene. In germline, CDR1 is LNHDA, CDR2 SQIVND (reference sequence). CDR3 protein: CASSAQGVTNEKLFF. CDR3 DNA sequence: TGTGCCAGTAGTGCCCAGGGGGTAACTAATGAAAAACTGTTTTTT.

The chain is built from TRBV6-1 and TRBJ2-7; TRBD1 aligns across 10 bases. CDR1 MNHNS and CDR2 SASEGT come from the germline V gene. The trim removed 2 bases at V and 6 bases at J, leaving 7 bases unmatched. CDR3 length: 15 amino acids. The DNA for the CDR3 is TGTGCCAGCAGTGAAATGGGGACAGGGGCTCTCGAGCAGTACTTC. Protein sequence: CASSEMGTGALEQYF.

The gene calls are TRBV20-1 and TRBJ2-7; TRBD2 matches at 9 bases. The CDR3 is 14 residues long. Germline trimming cut 3 bases from V and 5 bases from J; bases unmatched to any gene: 8. Germline V CDR1 and CDR2: DFQATT, SNEGSKA (reference sequence). This chain's CDR3 is CSASWREGPDEQYF. CDR3 sequence (DNA): TGCAGTGCTAGTTGGCGGGAGGGCCCGGACGAGCAGTACTTC.

This chain links TRBV6-2 or TRBV6-3 with TRBJ1-1; D is undetermined. Germline CDR1 MNHEY, CDR2 SVGEGT. The CDR3 has 15 amino acids. The V and J ends lost 4 bases and 2 bases respectively, with 14 bases between them. Written as DNA, the CDR3 is TGTGCCAGCAGTTCTACCGGGCCCTACAACACTGAAGCTTTCTTT. This codes for CASSSTGPYNTEAFF.

The chain has TRBV9 and TRBJ2-1; tentative D call: TRBD1 (5 bases). CDR1 and CDR2 (germline): SGDLS, YYNGEE. This CDR3 spans 16 amino acids. V was clipped by 3 bases and J by 4 bases, with 17 bases between them. The CDR3 loop is CASSALTGQGYNEQFF. The CDR3 DNA reads TGTGCCAGCAGCGCTCTAACCGGGCAGGGATACAATGAGCAGTTCTTC.

This chain links TRBV27 with TRBJ2-1; possible D gene TRBD1, 6 bases. This CDR3 spans 15 amino acids. V shed 4 bases and J shed 0 bases, with 10 bases lying between them. Germline V gene sequence: CDR1 MNHEY, CDR2 SMNVEV (reference sequence). The chain's CDR3 is CASSSGTLSYNEQFF. In DNA form, the CDR3 reads TGTGCCAGCAGTTCGGGGACACTCTCCTACAATGAGCAGTTCTTC.

J is TRBJ1-4 and V is TRBV5-1; 9 nucleotides line up with TRBD1. CDR1 SGHRS and CDR2 YFSETQ come from the germline V gene. V was pared by 4 bases and J by 6 bases, with 7 bases of the junction left unmatched. The CDR3 is 15 residues long. The CDR3 is CASSETTGGHEKLFF. The DNA of the CDR3 is TGCGCCAGCAGCGAAACGACAGGGGGTCATGAAAAACTGTTTTTT.

The J gene is TRBJ1-5, the V gene TRBV5-4, with D possibly TRBD1 on 5 matching bases. Trimming pared 0 bases from V and 3 bases from J, leaving 13 bases between. The CDR3 is 16 residues long. Looked up from germline, CDR1 is SGHNT and CDR2 is YYREEE (reference sequence). Here the CDR3 reads CASSLGGGRDNQPQHF. The CDR3 DNA is TGTGCCAGCAGCTTGGGGGGCGGGAGGGACAATCAGCCCCAGCATTTT.

This chain links TRBV5-1 with TRBJ2-7, with D perhaps matching TRBD2 (6 bases). V gave up 4 bases and J gave up 4 bases, with 21 bases separating them. The CDR3 contains 16 residues. The germline gives CDR1 SGHRS, CDR2 YFSETQ. The CDR3 spells CASSPSPDAGIYEQYF. CDR3 in DNA: TGCGCCAGCAGCCCCTCCCCGGACGCGGGGATTTACGAGCAGTACTTC.